Listed below are T cell receptor beta chains from one sample, sequenced in a study of cytotoxic CD8 clonotypes in ibrutinib-treated CLL. Using immunoSEQ multiplex PCR, the repertoire was profiled, and TCRdb retains in-frame clones only, with some absent. The repertoire has roughly 330,000 clones, over 60% of them found once; the top ten carry around 6.5%. Sample: PBMCs, taken after 36 months of ibrutinib treatment. These receptors originate from a human donor with chronic lymphocytic leukemia. CDR3s leave out the opening cysteine and the closing phenylalanine or tryptophan. The D gene is left open where the match is weak.

j_gene,d_gene,v_gene,CDR3aa
TRBJ1-6,.,TRBV7-3,ASSFTSGSPLH
TRBJ2-7,.,TRBV10-2,ASVTSRLSYEQY
TRBJ2-1,TRBD2,TRBV5-4,ASSDGGGRSYNEQF
TRBJ2-7,.,TRBV15,ATSWDTTYEQY
TRBJ2-1,.,TRBV6-5,ASGLPYSYNEQF
TRBJ1-2,TRBD1,TRBV29-1,SVALSGQGWGYT
TRBJ1-6,TRBD1,TRBV5-4,ASSLGDRVGSPLH
TRBJ1-1,.,TRBV29-1,SVVPHTGWLGNTEAF
TRBJ2-3,TRBD2,TRBV7-2,ASSSSAGGRGDTQY
TRBJ2-7,.,TRBV12-1,ASFTYEQY
TRBJ2-7,.,TRBV13,ASSLGGAFYEQY
TRBJ2-5,.,TRBV2,ASSIQETQY
TRBJ1-3,.,TRBV7-9,ASSPSGGYTIY
TRBJ2-2,.,TRBV6-4,ASSRELGTGELF
TRBJ2-1,.,TRBV6-1,ASSEPWGISYNEQF
TRBJ2-7,TRBD2,TRBV2,ASSEWGRTSGIWEQY
TRBJ1-4,.,TRBV28,ASSLEGRGEKLF
TRBJ2-7,.,TRBV11-3,ASSRTQNYEQY
TRBJ1-4,.,TRBV7-6,ASSRNHMGEKLF
TRBJ2-7,TRBD1,TRBV18,ASSPGTGERREQY
TRBJ2-3,TRBD1,TRBV10-2,ASRRQGQADTQY
TRBJ1-2,TRBD1,TRBV4-3,ASSQGLGQNYGYT
TRBJ2-5,.,TRBV11-2,ASSLGGFETQY
TRBJ2-3,TRBD2,TRBV7-3,ASSWGLAGTDTQY
TRBJ1-6,.,TRBV6-1,ASSERITGSPLH